Listed below are T cell receptor beta chains from one sample, sequenced in a study of T-cell memory formation after mild COVID-19. TCRdb itself ran the 5' RACE reads through MiXCR, one entry per CDR3 protein. The sample yields 130,000 to 150,000 distinct CDR3 sequences, around 5.8% seen once. The sequenced sample consisted of PBMCs or a T cell subset sorted from them (not recorded which). These TCRs come from an adult woman who had mild COVID-19 (a few samples of this study predate the infection). Cell type and time point are not known. Both conserved end residues are part of each CDR3. A D gene is named only where the DNA matches it firmly. Where a row states a size, it is once, few, many or the class of an expanded clone; other rows omit it.

>many|TRBV7-9|TRBJ1-1|-
CASSPEGPWAFF
TGTGCCAGCAGCCCCGAAGGCCCGTGGGCTTTCTTT
>few|TRBV15|TRBJ2-5|TRBD1
CATSAGTGGKTQYF
TGTGCCACCTCAGCAGGGACAGGAGGAAAGACCCAGTACTTC
>few|TRBV15|TRBJ1-2|TRBD1
CATSRRQGSNYGYTF
TGTGCCACCAGCAGAAGACAGGGTTCTAACTATGGCTACACCTTC
>many|TRBV13|TRBJ1-1|-
CASSLGGAENTEAFF
TGTGCCAGCAGCTTAGGGGGGGCCGAGAACACTGAAGCTTTCTTT
>few|TRBV20-1|TRBJ2-2|TRBD1
CSAPRQGSTGELFF
TGCAGTGCACCTCGACAGGGGAGCACCGGGGAGCTGTTTTTT
>many|TRBV5-1|TRBJ2-3|-
CASSLVGASTDTQYF
TGCGCCAGCAGCTTGGTCGGGGCTAGCACAGATACGCAGTATTTT
>many|TRBV24-1|TRBJ2-1|TRBD1
CATRGQGPLDEQFF
TGTGCCACCAGGGGACAGGGGCCTCTCGATGAGCAGTTCTTC
>-|TRBV3-1|TRBJ2-7|-
CASSQGQLAYEQYF
TGTGCCAGCAGCCAAGGTCAGCTTGCCTACGAGCAGTACTTC
>many|TRBV9|TRBJ1-1|-
CASSVARNTEAFF
TGTGCCAGCAGCGTAGCCAGGAACACTGAAGCTTTCTTT
>many|TRBV27|TRBJ2-1|-
CASSGPERLANEQFF
TGTGCCAGCAGTGGACCGGAGCGGCTAGCGAATGAGCAGTTCTTC
>-|TRBV5-6|TRBJ2-7|TRBD1
CASNDQTGSDFYEQYF
TGTGCCAGCAATGATCAGACAGGGTCGGACTTCTACGAGCAGTACTTC
>many|TRBV5-1|TRBJ2-2|-
CASSQRAAGGELFF
TGCGCCAGCAGCCAGAGGGCCGCGGGCGGGGAGCTGTTTTTT
>many|TRBV9|TRBJ1-3|-
CASSNREQAGNTIYF
TGTGCCAGCAGCAATCGGGAGCAAGCGGGGAACACCATATATTTT
>many|TRBV7-6|TRBJ1-3|-
CASSLARQVGGDTIYF
TGTGCCAGCAGCTTAGCGCGTCAGGTCGGAGGTGACACCATATATTTT
>-|TRBV11-2|TRBJ2-3|-
CASSLGRKGGTDTQYF
TGTGCCAGCAGTTTGGGACGTAAAGGAGGCACAGATACGCAGTATTTT
>many|TRBV7-6|TRBJ2-5|-
CASSLGTQETQYF
TGTGCCAGCAGCTTGGGCACACAAGAGACCCAGTACTTC
>-|TRBV21-1|TRBJ1-1|-
CASSNKWNTEAFF
TGTGCCAGCAGCAACAAGTGGAACACTGAAGCTTTCTTT
>many|TRBV5-1|TRBJ2-3|TRBD2
CASSPSGLAGAPDTQYF
TGCGCCAGCAGCCCATCCGGACTAGCGGGAGCCCCCGATACGCAGTATTTT
>many|TRBV12-3/TRBV12-4|TRBJ2-1|TRBD1
CASSQGTVNREQFF
TGTGCCAGCAGTCAAGGGACAGTTAACCGTGAGCAGTTCTTC
>many|TRBV25-1|TRBJ1-2|-
CASGGEARSNYGYTF
TGTGCCAGCGGGGGAGAGGCGAGATCTAACTATGGCTACACCTTC
>-|TRBV12-3/TRBV12-4|TRBJ2-3|TRBD2
CASRTSGSTDTQYF
TGTGCCAGCCGGACTAGCGGGAGCACAGATACGCAGTATTTT
>many|TRBV2|TRBJ1-2|TRBD1
CASSTRDRGYTF
TGTGCCAGCAGTACCCGGGACAGGGGCTACACCTTC
>-|TRBV7-9|TRBJ2-7|-
CASSFAGASYEQYF
TGTGCCAGCAGCTTCGCGGGGGCTAGCTACGAGCAGTACTTC
>-|TRBV6-1|TRBJ2-1|-
CASSDTFEGGPNEQFF
TGTGCCAGCAGTGATACGTTTGAGGGGGGGCCAAATGAGCAGTTCTTC
>many|TRBV15|TRBJ1-5|-
CATGPSPDQPQHF
TGTGCCACCGGCCCTTCACCAGATCAGCCCCAGCATTTT
>few|TRBV3-1|TRBJ2-7|-
CASSSRAQGDEQYF
TGTGCCAGCAGCTCTCGCGCTCAGGGCGACGAGCAGTACTTC
>many|TRBV12-3/TRBV12-4|TRBJ1-4|-
CASSLKGITTNEKLFF
TGTGCCAGCAGTTTAAAAGGGATCACAACTAATGAAAAACTGTTTTTT
>-|TRBV5-4|TRBJ2-7|TRBD1
CASSTGTGGFYEQYF
TGTGCCAGCAGCACCGGGACAGGGGGATTCTACGAGCAGTACTTC
>-|TRBV4-1|TRBJ2-7|-
CASSQDGAGPYEQYF
TGCGCCAGCAGCCAAGATGGGGCGGGCCCCTACGAGCAGTACTTC
>many|TRBV6-5|TRBJ1-6|-
CASSSLGTVGSPLHF
TGTGCCAGCAGTTCCCTCGGGACGGTCGGTTCACCCCTCCACTTT
>-|TRBV7-3|TRBJ1-1|TRBD1
CASSLTQGGGSEAFF
TGTGCCAGCAGCTTAACCCAGGGGGGAGGTTCTGAAGCTTTCTTT